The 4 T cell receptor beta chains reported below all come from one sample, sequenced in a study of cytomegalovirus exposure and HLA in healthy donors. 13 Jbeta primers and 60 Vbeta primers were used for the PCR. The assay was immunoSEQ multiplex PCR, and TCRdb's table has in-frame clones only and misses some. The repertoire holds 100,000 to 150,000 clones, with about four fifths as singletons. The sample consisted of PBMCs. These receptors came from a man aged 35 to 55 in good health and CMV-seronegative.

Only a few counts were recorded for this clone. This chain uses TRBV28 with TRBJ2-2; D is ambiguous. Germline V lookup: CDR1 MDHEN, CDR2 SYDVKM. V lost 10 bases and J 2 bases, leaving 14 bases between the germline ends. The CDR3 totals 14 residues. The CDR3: CATTARHNTGELFF. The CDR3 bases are TGTGCCACGACCGCCCGACACAACACCGGGGAGCTGTTTTTT.

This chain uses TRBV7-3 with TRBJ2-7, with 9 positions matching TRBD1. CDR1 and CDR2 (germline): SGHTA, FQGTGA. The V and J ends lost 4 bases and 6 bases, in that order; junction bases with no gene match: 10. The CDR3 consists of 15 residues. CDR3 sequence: CASSSDLDRGGEQYF. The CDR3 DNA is TGTGCCAGCAGCTCCGACTTGGACAGGGGAGGCGAGCAGTACTTC.

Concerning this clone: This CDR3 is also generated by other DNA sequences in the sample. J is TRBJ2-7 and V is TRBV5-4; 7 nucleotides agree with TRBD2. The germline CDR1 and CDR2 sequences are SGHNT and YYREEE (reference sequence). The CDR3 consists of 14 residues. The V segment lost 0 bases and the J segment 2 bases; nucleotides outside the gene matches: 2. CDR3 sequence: CASSLARGAYEQYF. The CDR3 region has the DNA TGTGCCAGCAGCTTGGCCCGGGGGGCCTACGAGCAGTACTTC.

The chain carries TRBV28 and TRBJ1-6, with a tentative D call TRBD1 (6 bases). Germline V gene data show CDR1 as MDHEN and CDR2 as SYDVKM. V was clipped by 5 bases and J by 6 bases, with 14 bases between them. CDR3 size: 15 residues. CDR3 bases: TGTGCCAGCAGTCCCCCAGGGGTTGGTAATTCACCCCTCCACTTT. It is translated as CASSPPGVGNSPLHF.